The 20 T cell receptor beta chains given below trace back to one sample, sequenced in a study of blood T cell repertoires in COVID-19. The protocol was immunoSEQ multiplex PCR, while the TCRdb copy is restricted to in-frame clones and leaves out a portion. The repertoire holds roughly 120,000 clones, with around 86% as singletons. Material: peripheral blood. Receptor source: an older woman with acute or convalescent COVID-19.

This chain links TRBV6-1 with TRBJ1-2, with 8 bases that match TRBD1. The trim removed 1 base at V and 8 bases at J, leaving 3 bases unmatched. The germline V gene has CDR1 MNHNS and CDR2 SASEGT. CDR3 length equals 13 residues. The chain's CDR3 is CASSEVAGGGYTF. The DNA of the CDR3 is TGTGCCAGCAGTGAAGTGGCAGGGGGCGGCTACACCTTC.

CDR3 sequence reads: CASSYSLRDTEAFF. The CDR3 DNA reads TGTGCCAGCAGTTACTCCCTCAGGGACACTGAAGCTTTCTTT. The chain couples TRBV6-5 to TRBJ1-1; a weak D match, TRBD1 (5 bases). V lost 0 bases to trimming and J lost 3 bases, with 8 bases between them. Looked up from germline, CDR1 is MNHEY and CDR2 is SVGAGI. The CDR3 consists of 14 residues.

This rearrangement joins TRBV4-1 to TRBJ1-2; 7 positions match TRBD1. Germline loops: CDR1 MGHRA, CDR2 YSYEKL. The CDR3 runs to 16 residues. The V segment lost 4 bases and the J segment 2 bases; nucleotides outside the gene matches: 10. As DNA, the CDR3 is TGCGCCAGCAGCCTCTCCGGGACAGCCACCAACTATGGCTACACCTTC. This codes for CASSLSGTATNYGYTF.

The rearrangement uses TRBV24-1 and TRBJ2-5; 8 bases align to TRBD2. This CDR3 spans 12 amino acids. V gave up 6 bases and J gave up 7 bases; unmatched junction bases: 3. The germline V gene encodes CDR1 KGHDR and CDR2 SFDVKD. CDR3 DNA sequence: TGTGCCACCAGTCCCGGGGGGGGGACCCAGTACTTC. Protein sequence: CATSPGGGTQYF.

The chain joins TRBV19 to TRBJ1-1; 11 bases map to TRBD1. The ends lost 3 bases at V and 4 bases at J; junction bases unmatched: 4. Per germline, CDR1 LNHDA and CDR2 SQIVND (reference sequence). This CDR3 comprises 15 residues. Here the CDR3 reads CASSIGQGAATEAFF. The CDR3 DNA sequence: TGTGCCAGTAGTATCGGACAGGGGGCGGCCACTGAAGCTTTCTTT.

The rearrangement uses TRBV29-1 and TRBJ2-5; possibly TRBD2 for D (5 bases). The CDR3 spans 14 residues. The germline CDR1 and CDR2 sequences are SQVTM and ANQGSEA. With 3 bases removed from V and 5 bases from J, the gap between germline ends came to 16 bases. The CDR3 here is CSVDEAGVWETQYF. In DNA, the CDR3 is TGCAGCGTTGATGAGGCCGGGGTTTGGGAGACCCAGTACTTC.

The chain employs TRBV7-9 and TRBJ2-7; 9 nucleotides match TRBD1. J gave up 2 bases and V 6 bases, and 11 bases lay outside the gene matches. The CDR3 is 16 amino acids. Germline CDR1 and CDR2: SEHNR and FQNEAQ (reference sequence). CDR3 DNA: TGTGCCAGCAGGCCGACAGGGGGAGACCGAGCCTACGAGCAGTACTTC. Translation: CASRPTGGDRAYEQYF.

The chain carries TRBV13 and TRBJ2-5, with D maybe TRBD1 (6 bases). Between the trimmed V and J ends, which lost 5 bases and 1 base, there was a span of 17 bases. The CDR3 length is 16 residues. Germline V lookup: CDR1 PRHDT, CDR2 FYEKMQ (reference sequence). In nucleotides, the CDR3 is TGTGCCAGCAGCCTCTTAGTGGGGGCGATCCAAGAGACCCAGTACTTC. Amino acid sequence: CASSLLVGAIQETQYF. Using reference TRBV13 and TRBJ2-5 for the parts outside the CDR3, the full variable domain is AAGVIQSPRHLIKEKRETATLKCYPIPRHDTVYWYQQGPGQDPQFLISFYEKMQSDKGSIPDRFSAQQFSDYHSELNMSSLELGDSALYFCASSLLVGAIQETQYFGPGTRLLVL.

The chain has TRBV10-3 and TRBJ2-6; D ambiguous. There are 14 residues in the CDR3. V was clipped by 8 bases and J by 0 bases, with 8 bases between them. CDR1 and CDR2 from the germline V gene are ENHRY and SYGVKD. The CDR3 sequence: CAISESSGANVLTF. The CDR3 region has the DNA TGTGCCATCTCGGAGAGCTCTGGGGCCAACGTCCTGACTTTC.

The CDR3 DNA follows: TGTGCCAGCAGCCAAGAGGGGACAGGGTTACAAAACACTGAAGCTTTCTTT. It encodes CASSQEGTGLQNTEAFF. The V call is TRBV3-1 (or the pseudogene TRBV3-2), the J call TRBJ1-1, with 9 bases matching TRBD1. V trimming: 0 bases; J trimming: 2 bases; junction bases outside the gene matches: 7. The CDR3 covers 17 residues. Looked up from germline, CDR1 is LGHDT and CDR2 is YNNKEL (reference sequence).

This clone was seen just once. The chain uses TRBV20-1 and TRBJ1-5; D gene uncertain. The CDR3 consists of 11 residues. Trimming stripped 0 bases from V and 7 bases from J, with 4 bases between. Germline V gives CDR1 DFQATT, CDR2 SNEGSKA (reference sequence). The CDR3 is CSARDQQPQHF. Written as DNA, the CDR3 is TGCAGTGCTAGAGATCAGCAGCCCCAGCATTTT.

J is TRBJ2-7 and V is TRBV3-1 (or the pseudogene TRBV3-2); 9 bases align to TRBD1. This CDR3 contains 15 residues. V gave up 4 bases and J gave up 1 base; unmatched junction bases: 5. Germline CDR1 reads LGHDT; CDR2 reads YNNKEL (reference sequence). The CDR3 region has the DNA TGTGCCAGCAGCCCGGGACAGGGAATTTCCTACGAGCAGTACTTC. It encodes CASSPGQGISYEQYF.

As DNA, the CDR3 is TGCAGCGCGTCAGGGAGGTTGGCGGACACTGAAGCTTTCTTT. It yields the protein CSASGRLADTEAFF. V is TRBV29-1 and J is TRBJ1-1; tentative D call: TRBD1 (5 bases). CDR3 length equals 14 residues. V was pared by 7 bases and J by 3 bases, with 18 bases between. The germline gives CDR1 SQVTM, CDR2 ANQGSEA.

The chain couples TRBV7-2 to TRBJ2-3; no firm D call. Trimming cost V 3 bases and J 2 bases, with 9 bases left between them. The CDR3 is 14 amino acids. From germline, CDR1 is SGHTA and CDR2 FQGNSA. The CDR3 region is CASSFDGYTDTQYF. CDR3 DNA: TGTGCCAGCAGCTTTGACGGGTACACAGATACGCAGTATTTT.

The CDR3 bases are TGTGCCAGCAGCTTTCTGGGGGGAGGCACAGATACGCAGTATTTT. Amino acids: CASSFLGGGTDTQYF. The J gene is TRBJ2-3, the V gene TRBV5-4; D might be TRBD2 (6 bases). This CDR3 comprises 15 residues. Germline V gene data show CDR1 as SGHNT and CDR2 as YYREEE (reference sequence). Trimming shortened V by 2 bases and J by 1 base, and 11 bases separated the two germline ends.

The genes are TRBV19 and TRBJ2-2; 8 nucleotides match TRBD1. This CDR3 comprises 15 residues. The V gene end was trimmed by 5 bases and the J gene end by 4 bases; junction bases not matched to a gene: 6. The germline CDR1 and CDR2 sequences are LNHDA and SQIVND (reference sequence). For the CDR3, the DNA is TGTGCCAGTAGTCCGTGGACAGGGTCCACCGGGGAGCTGTTTTTT. This sequence encodes CASSPWTGSTGELFF.

The chain uses TRBV5-1 and TRBJ2-7; 15 nucleotides align to TRBD2. The V segment lost 5 bases and the J segment 7 bases; nucleotides outside the gene matches: 13. The CDR3 sequence is 17 residues long. CDR1 is SGHRS, CDR2 YFSETQ, per germline. The CDR3 DNA reads as TGCGCCAGCAGGATCGGGACTAGCGGGGGGCCCGCGAGGGAGCAGTACTTC. Translated: CASRIGTSGGPAREQYF.

The V call is TRBV10-3, the J call TRBJ1-6; the match to TRBD1 covers 7 bases. This CDR3 region has 15 residues. Trimming cost V 0 bases and J 10 bases; bases outside gene matches: 6. Germline CDR1 reads ENHRY; CDR2 reads SYGVKD. The CDR3 DNA is TGTGCCATCAGTGAGTCGAGACAGGGTGGGTCACCCCTCCACTTT. This gives the protein CAISESRQGGSPLHF.

The V gene is TRBV7-9, the J gene TRBJ1-1, with 7 bases identical to TRBD1. From germline, CDR1 is SEHNR and CDR2 FQNEAQ (reference sequence). This CDR3 spans 15 amino acids. V lost 5 bases and J lost 1; bases outside the gene matches: 7. The CDR3 spells CASSPGQVSNTEAFF. The CDR3 DNA reads TGTGCCAGCAGCCCCGGACAGGTTTCGAACACTGAAGCTTTCTTT.

The gene calls are TRBV5-5 and TRBJ2-5; 14 nucleotides line up with TRBD2. Germline V gene data show CDR1 as SGHKS and CDR2 as YYEKEE (reference sequence). CDR3 size: 17 residues. The trim removed 4 bases at V and 1 base at J, leaving 6 bases unmatched. CDR3 coding DNA: TGTGCCAGCAGCCGCGGGACTAGCGGGGGAGGCCAAGAGACCCAGTACTTC. This sequence encodes CASSRGTSGGGQETQYF.